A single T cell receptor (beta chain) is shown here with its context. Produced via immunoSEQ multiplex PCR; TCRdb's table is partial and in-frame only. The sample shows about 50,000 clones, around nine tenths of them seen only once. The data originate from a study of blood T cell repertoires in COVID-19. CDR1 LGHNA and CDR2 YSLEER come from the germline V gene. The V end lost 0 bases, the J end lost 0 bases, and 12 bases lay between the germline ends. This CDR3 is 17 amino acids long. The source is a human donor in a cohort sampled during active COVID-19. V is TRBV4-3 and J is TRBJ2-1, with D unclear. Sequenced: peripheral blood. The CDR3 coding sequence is TGCGCCAGCAGCCAAGATTCGGTGATTTACTCCTACAATGAGCAGTTCTTC. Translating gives CASSQDSVIYSYNEQFF.